This note documents a single T cell receptor beta chain sequence. The data belong to a study of sequential checkpoint blockade in melanoma. Using immunoSEQ multiplex PCR, the repertoire was profiled, and TCRdb retains in-frame clones only, with some absent. The repertoire has 34,000 or so clones, more than 65% of them found once; the top ten carry about 18%. As to treatment: randomized to nivolumab then ipilimumab (arm A) or the reverse (arm B). J gave up 6 bases and V 5 bases, and 4 bases lay outside the gene matches. Germline lookup yields CDR1 SGHVS and CDR2 FNYEAQ. This CDR3 contains 13 residues. The chain recombines TRBV7-6 with TRBJ1-1; 9 positions match TRBD1. The receptor's source is a human donor with melanoma. Sequencing used CD8+ T cells sorted from blood (inferred from file names), obtained from a patient given nivolumab and ipilimumab in sequence. The chain's CDR3 is CASSETGGSEAFF. In DNA, the CDR3 is TGTGCCAGCAGCGAAACAGGGGGCTCTGAAGCTTTCTTT.